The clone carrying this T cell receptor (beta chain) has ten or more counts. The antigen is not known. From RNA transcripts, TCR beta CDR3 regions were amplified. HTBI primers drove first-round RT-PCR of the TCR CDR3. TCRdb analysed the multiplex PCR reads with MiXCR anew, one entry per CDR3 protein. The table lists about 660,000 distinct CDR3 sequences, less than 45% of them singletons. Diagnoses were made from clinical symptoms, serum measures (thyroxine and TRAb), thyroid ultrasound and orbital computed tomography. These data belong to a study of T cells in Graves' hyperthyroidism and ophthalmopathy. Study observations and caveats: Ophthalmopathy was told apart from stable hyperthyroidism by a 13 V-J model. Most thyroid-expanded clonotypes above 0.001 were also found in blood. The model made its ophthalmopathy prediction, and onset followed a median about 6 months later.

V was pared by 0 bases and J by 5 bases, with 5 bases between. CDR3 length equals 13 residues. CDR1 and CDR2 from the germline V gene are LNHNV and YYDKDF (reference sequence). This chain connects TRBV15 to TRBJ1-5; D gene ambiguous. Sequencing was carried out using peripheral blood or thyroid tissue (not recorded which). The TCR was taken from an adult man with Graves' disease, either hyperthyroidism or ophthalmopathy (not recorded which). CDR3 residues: CATSRDMDQPQHF. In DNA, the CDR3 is TGTGCCACCAGCAGAGATATGGATCAGCCCCAGCATTTT.